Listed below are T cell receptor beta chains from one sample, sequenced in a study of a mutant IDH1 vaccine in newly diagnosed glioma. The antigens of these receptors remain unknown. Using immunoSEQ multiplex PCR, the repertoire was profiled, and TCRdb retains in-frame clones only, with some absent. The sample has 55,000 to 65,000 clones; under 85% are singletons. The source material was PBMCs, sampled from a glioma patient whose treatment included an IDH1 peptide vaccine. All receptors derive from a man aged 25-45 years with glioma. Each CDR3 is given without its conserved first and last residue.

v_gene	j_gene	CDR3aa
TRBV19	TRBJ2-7	ASSIDWAGGENEQY
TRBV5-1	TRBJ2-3	ASSSTGLTQY
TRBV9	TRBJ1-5	ASSGTGDQPQH
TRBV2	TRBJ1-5	ASSANPQGVSQPQH
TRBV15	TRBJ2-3	ATSRSDGTDTQY
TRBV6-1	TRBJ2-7	ASIQVAAGGEQY
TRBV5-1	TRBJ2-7	ASNRRGGDEQY
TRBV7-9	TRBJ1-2	ASSPDRGNGYT
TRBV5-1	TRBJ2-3	ASIRGGSTDTQY
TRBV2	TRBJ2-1	ASGGGEQF
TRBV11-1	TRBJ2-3	ASSRTDTQY
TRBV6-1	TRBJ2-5	ASSKLMETQY
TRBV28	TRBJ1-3	ASSPPGATGNTIY
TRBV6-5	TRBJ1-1	ASSYAGTAF
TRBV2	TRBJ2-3	ATLPQGGRDTQY
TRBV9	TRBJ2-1	ASSTRTAGSYNEQF
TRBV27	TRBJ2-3	ASSLYGGVGTDTQY
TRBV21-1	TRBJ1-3	ASSKALYRLSGNTIY
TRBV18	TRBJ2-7	ASSPQGGEQY
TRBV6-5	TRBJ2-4	ASSGDLAKNIQY
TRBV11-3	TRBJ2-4	ASSFEREDIQY
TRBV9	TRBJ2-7	ASSVGLRDRADEQY
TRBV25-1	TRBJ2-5	ASSVGSAGETQY
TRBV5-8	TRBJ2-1	ASSRRGKRASSYNEQF
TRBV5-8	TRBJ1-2	ASSLSGNYGYT
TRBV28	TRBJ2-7	ASSPGGGQGAYEQY
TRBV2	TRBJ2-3	ASNGEDTQY
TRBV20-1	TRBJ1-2	SAREGYGYT
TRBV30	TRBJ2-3	ARGLGDSTDTQY
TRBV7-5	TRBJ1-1	VRSSHRGLSTEAF
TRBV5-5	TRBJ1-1	ASSASRGLGTEAF
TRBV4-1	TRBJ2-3	ASLEGGTDTQY
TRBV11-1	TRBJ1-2	ASSGTQGGYGYT
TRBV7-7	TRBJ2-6	ASRGDFLDSGANVLT
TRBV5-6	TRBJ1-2	ASANLYRGQNYGYT
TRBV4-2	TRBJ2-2	ASSRIVIANTGELF
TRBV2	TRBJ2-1	ASGDSYYHNEQF
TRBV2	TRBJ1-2	ASQDGGEGGYT
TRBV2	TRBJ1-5	ASSGDPAYQPQH
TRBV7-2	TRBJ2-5	ASSFNGPQETQY
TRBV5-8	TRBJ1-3	ASSLQAGSGNTIY
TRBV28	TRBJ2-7	ASSATGGARWGSYYEQY
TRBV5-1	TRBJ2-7	ASSLFGSSWEQY
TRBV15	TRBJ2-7	ATSIGDTSYEQY
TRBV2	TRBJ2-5	ASSEGAQY
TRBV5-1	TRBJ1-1	ASSPRGRTES
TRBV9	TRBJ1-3	ASKSGNTIY
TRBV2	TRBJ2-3	ASSYLGTDTQY
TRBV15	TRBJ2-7	ATSTARQGGSYEQY
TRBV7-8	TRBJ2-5	ASSHGPWETQY